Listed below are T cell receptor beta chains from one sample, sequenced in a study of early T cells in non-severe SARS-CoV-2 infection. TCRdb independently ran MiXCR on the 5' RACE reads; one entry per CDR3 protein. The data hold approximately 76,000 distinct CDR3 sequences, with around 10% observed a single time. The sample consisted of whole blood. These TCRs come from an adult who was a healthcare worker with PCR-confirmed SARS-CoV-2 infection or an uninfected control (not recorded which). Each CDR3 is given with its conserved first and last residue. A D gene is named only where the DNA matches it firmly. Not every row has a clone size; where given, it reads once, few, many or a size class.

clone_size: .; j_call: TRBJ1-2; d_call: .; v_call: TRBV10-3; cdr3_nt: TGTGCCATCAGTACAGGACAGCAGGCCAACTATGGCTACACCTTC; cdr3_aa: CAISTGQQANYGYTF
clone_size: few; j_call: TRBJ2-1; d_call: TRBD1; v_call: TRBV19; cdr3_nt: TGTGCCAGTAGTCGAGGACAGGGGGTCTACAATGAGCAGTTCTTC; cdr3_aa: CASSRGQGVYNEQFF
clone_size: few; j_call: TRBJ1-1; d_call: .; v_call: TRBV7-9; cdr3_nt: TGTGCCAGCAGCTTTTTGACGGGGAACACTGAAGCTTTCTTT; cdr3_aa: CASSFLTGNTEAFF
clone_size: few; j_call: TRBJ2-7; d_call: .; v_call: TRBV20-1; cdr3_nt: TGCAGTGTCACTTGGGGGGGGCAGCAGTACTTC; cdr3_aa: CSVTWGGQQYF
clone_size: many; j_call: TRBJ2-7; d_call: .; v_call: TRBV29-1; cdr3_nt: TGCAGCGTGACCGGGACAATTTCCTACGAGCAGTACTTC; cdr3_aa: CSVTGTISYEQYF
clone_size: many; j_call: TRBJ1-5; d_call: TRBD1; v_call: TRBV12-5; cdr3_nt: TGTGCTAGTGGTCTCAACGACAGGGGCAATCAGCCCCAGCATTTT; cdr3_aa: CASGLNDRGNQPQHF
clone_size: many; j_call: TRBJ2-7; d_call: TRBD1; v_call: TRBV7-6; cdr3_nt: TGTGCCAGCAGCCCAGTGGGACAGGGGTTTTTGGAGCAGTACTTC; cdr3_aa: CASSPVGQGFLEQYF
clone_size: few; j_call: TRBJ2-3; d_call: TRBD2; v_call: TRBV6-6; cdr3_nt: TGTGCCAGCAGTTCTGCCCGGGGAGGGAGGACAGATACGCAGTATTTT; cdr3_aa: CASSSARGGRTDTQYF
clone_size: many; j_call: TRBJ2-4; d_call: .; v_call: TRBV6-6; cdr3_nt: TGTGCCAGCAGTTACATGGATTCTCAGCACTTC; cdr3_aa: CASSYMDSQHF
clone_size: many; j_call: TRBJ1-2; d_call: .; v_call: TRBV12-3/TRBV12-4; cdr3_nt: TGTGCCAGCAGGACCACGTATGACTACACCTTC; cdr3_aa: CASRTTYDYTF
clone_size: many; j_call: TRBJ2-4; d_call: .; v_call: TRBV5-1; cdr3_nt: TGCGCCAGCAGCTTGGCGTTGGCATGGCTAGCCAAAAACATTCAGTACTTC; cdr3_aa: CASSLALAWLAKNIQYF
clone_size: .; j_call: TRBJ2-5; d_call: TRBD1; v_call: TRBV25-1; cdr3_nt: TGTGCCAGCAGTGAACCGGGACAGATACAAGAGACCCAGTACTTC; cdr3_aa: CASSEPGQIQETQYF
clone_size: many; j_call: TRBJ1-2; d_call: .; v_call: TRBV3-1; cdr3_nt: TGTGCCAGCAGCCAAGTAATAGGACAGAGTGGCTACACCTTC; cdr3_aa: CASSQVIGQSGYTF
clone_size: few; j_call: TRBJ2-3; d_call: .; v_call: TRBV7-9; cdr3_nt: TGTGCCAGCAGCCCACGTGTCGGGACTCCCTTTACCCCCACAGATACGCAGTATTTT; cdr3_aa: CASSPRVGTPFTPTDTQYF
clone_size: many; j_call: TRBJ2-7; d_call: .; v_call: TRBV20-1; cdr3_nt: TGCAGTGTCCTAAGGGCGGGGTTAGCCTACGAGCAGTACTTC; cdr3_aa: CSVLRAGLAYEQYF